These T cell receptor beta chains were read from a single sample in a study of chronic HIV infection and antiretroviral therapy. TCRdb analysed the 5' RACE reads with MiXCR anew, one entry per CDR3 protein. The data hold more than 40,000 distinct CDR3 sequences, with about 20% observed a single time. The sample taken for sequencing was peripheral blood. The origin of the receptors is an adult who had HIV and had not received antiretroviral therapy, or was an uninfected healthy control (not recorded which). CDR3s include the opening cysteine and the closing phenylalanine or tryptophan. A D gene is named only where the DNA matches it firmly. The size entry is marked missing in some rows and otherwise reads once, few, many or a size class.

size | J | V | D | CDR3 | DNA
NA | TRBJ2-1 | TRBV9 | TRBD2 | CASSSKPGLGFNEQFF | TGTGCCAGCAGCTCAAAACCGGGACTAGGTTTCAATGAGCAGTTCTTC
NA | TRBJ2-7 | TRBV12-3/TRBV12-4 | NA | CASSLNFRGNEQYF | TGTGCCAGCAGTTTGAATTTTCGGGGGAACGAGCAGTACTTC
few | TRBJ2-7 | TRBV28 | NA | CASSFLPEGHLYF | TGTGCCAGCAGTTTTCTCCCAGAGGGACACTTGTACTTC
few | TRBJ1-5 | TRBV28 | NA | CASTKPRGRNQPQHF | TGTGCCAGCACCAAACCAAGGGGACGCAATCAGCCCCAGCATTTT
NA | TRBJ2-1 | TRBV9 | TRBD2 | CASSGLAGGLWGNNEQFF | TGTGCCAGCAGCGGACTAGCGGGGGGCCTGTGGGGTAACAATGAGCAGTTCTTC
NA | TRBJ2-2 | TRBV9 | NA | CASSSGGGGELFF | TGTGCCAGCAGTTCCGGGGGCGGAGGGGAGCTGTTTTTT
few | TRBJ1-5 | TRBV10-2 | TRBD1 | CASRGTADSNQPQHF | TGCGCCAGCAGGGGGACAGCAGATAGCAATCAGCCCCAGCATTTT
few | TRBJ1-2 | TRBV5-6 | TRBD1 | CASSPDRGIYGYTF | TGTGCCAGCAGCCCGGACAGGGGGATCTATGGCTACACCTTC
NA | TRBJ2-3 | TRBV5-1 | NA | CASSLKMTYTDTQYF | TGCGCCAGCAGCTTGAAGATGACCTACACAGATACGCAGTATTTT
few | TRBJ1-1 | TRBV20-1 | NA | CSASKGEAFF | TGCAGTGCTAGTAAAGGAGAAGCTTTCTTT
NA | TRBJ2-7 | TRBV5-1 | TRBD2 | CASSKGLADEQYF | TGCGCCAGCAGCAAGGGACTAGCGGACGAGCAGTACTTC
few | TRBJ2-1 | TRBV4-1 | NA | CASSQDGRRFF | TGCGCCAGCAGCCAAGATGGACGACGGTTCTTC
NA | TRBJ2-2 | TRBV10-3 | TRBD1 | CAISDGTVNTGELFF | TGTGCCATCAGTGATGGGACAGTAAACACCGGGGAGCTGTTTTTT
few | TRBJ2-1 | TRBV28 | NA | CASSLNEPNEQFF | TGTGCCAGCAGTTTAAACGAACCCAATGAGCAGTTCTTC
NA | TRBJ2-7 | TRBV29-1 | NA | CSVRDGANEQYF | TGCAGCGTCCGGGACGGAGCTAACGAGCAGTACTTC
few | TRBJ1-1 | TRBV28 | NA | CASSPPSSGAFF | TGTGCCAGCAGTCCCCCTTCGAGCGGGGCTTTCTTT
NA | TRBJ1-6 | TRBV11-1 | NA | CASSLSEGLPNSPLHF | TGTGCCAGCAGCTTATCCGAGGGGCTGCCGAATTCACCCCTCCACTTT
NA | TRBJ2-3 | TRBV7-2 | NA | CASSWPPDTQYF | TGTGCCAGCAGCTGGCCCCCAGATACGCAGTATTTT
NA | TRBJ2-7 | TRBV29-1 | TRBD2 | CSVESGLAAYF | TGCAGCGTTGAATCGGGACTAGCGGCATACTTC
NA | TRBJ1-2 | TRBV29-1 | NA | CSVVGDGYTF | TGCAGCGTTGTTGGGGACGGCTACACCTTC
many | TRBJ2-3 | TRBV6-5 | NA | CASSYGGGTTDTQYF | TGTGCCAGCAGTTACGGAGGCGGGACCACAGATACGCAGTATTTT
few | TRBJ2-7 | TRBV2 | TRBD2 | CASTLAGQVLF | TGTGCCAGCACACTAGCGGGCCAGGTACTCTTC
NA | TRBJ2-7 | TRBV28 | NA | CASSSAGSVREQYF | TGTGCCAGCAGTTCGGCAGGGTCAGTTCGCGAGCAGTACTTC
NA | TRBJ2-5 | TRBV15 | NA | CATSRVTGNQETQYF | TGTGCCACCAGCAGAGTAACAGGCAACCAAGAGACCCAGTACTTC
NA | TRBJ1-1 | TRBV20-1 | TRBD1 | CSARDRSRTGGVEAFF | TGCAGTGCTAGAGATCGAAGTCGGACAGGGGGTGTGGAAGCTTTCTTT
NA | TRBJ1-3 | TRBV5-1 | TRBD1 | CASSRTIPGQGAGNTIYF | TGCGCCAGCAGCAGAACAATACCTGGACAGGGGGCTGGAAACACCATATATTTT
few | TRBJ1-5 | TRBV2 | NA | CASRDKGYSNQPQHF | TGTGCCAGCAGAGATAAAGGGTACAGCAATCAGCCCCAGCATTTT
few | TRBJ1-2 | TRBV28 | NA | CASTPGRAYGYTF | TGTGCCAGCACACCCGGGAGAGCCTATGGCTACACCTTC
few | TRBJ1-2 | TRBV5-1 | NA | CASFTQDTNYGYTF | TGCGCCAGTTTTACCCAGGACACTAACTATGGCTACACCTTC
NA | TRBJ1-6 | TRBV5-6 | NA | CASSNAPGLKADSPLHF | TGTGCCAGCAGCAACGCTCCGGGACTCAAGGCCGATTCACCCCTCCACTTT
NA | TRBJ1-2 | TRBV6-1 | NA | CASSEAGTTWGYTF | TGTGCCAGCAGTGAGGCCGGGACCACATGGGGCTACACCTTC